One sample yielded the 22 T cell receptor beta chains listed below, sequenced in a study of cytomegalovirus exposure and HLA in healthy donors. The PCR ran on 60 Vbeta and 13 Jbeta primers. The data were produced by immunoSEQ multiplex PCR, yet TCRdb's version contains in-frame clones alone and is incomplete. Of 110,000 or so clones detected, 82% appear once; the ten largest clones hold around 2.7%. Specimen: PBMCs. These receptors came from a woman aged 18-29 years in good health and CMV-seronegative.

V is TRBV14 and J is TRBJ1-2; D is uncertain. Germline V gives CDR1 SGHDN, CDR2 FVKESK. CDR3 size: 13 residues. Trimming pared 1 base from V and 7 bases from J, leaving 10 bases between. CDR3 protein: CASSQGLPTGYTF. The CDR3 DNA reads TGTGCCAGCAGCCAAGGACTCCCCACTGGCTACACCTTC. The whole variable domain, filled in from reference TRBV14 and TRBJ1-2, reads EAGVTQFPSHSVIEKGQTVTLRCDPISGHDNLYWYRRVMGKEIKFLLHFVKESKQDESGMPNNRFLAERTGGTYSTLKVQPAELEDSGVYFCASSQGLPTGYTFGSGTRLTVV.

This chain links TRBV7-2 with TRBJ2-5; D is perhaps TRBD2 (6 bases). The germline CDR1 and CDR2 sequences are SGHTA and FQGNSA. Trimming took 1 base from V and 6 from J, leaving 12 bases between them. CDR3 size: 14 residues. CDR3: CASSLDGGEKTQYF. DNA of the CDR3: TGTGCCAGCAGCTTAGACGGGGGTGAGAAGACCCAGTACTTC.

The chain links TRBV10-1 to TRBJ2-3, with TRBD2 identical over 8 bases. J gave up 4 bases and V 6 bases, and 6 bases lay outside the gene matches. Germline V gene sequence: CDR1 WNHNN, CDR2 SYGVQD (reference sequence). The CDR3 is 14 amino acids. As DNA, the CDR3 is TGCGCCAGCAGCGCCCGACTAGCGTCAGATACGCAGTATTTT. Residues: CASSARLASDTQYF.

The chain has TRBV30 and TRBJ1-3, with unresolved D. The CDR3 consists of 13 residues. Germline CDR1 is GTSNPN and CDR2 is SVGIG (reference sequence). V was trimmed by 8 bases and J by 3 bases, leaving 14 bases between them. In DNA form, the CDR3 reads TGTGCCCAAGGCGAGGGAGTTGGAAACACCATATATTTT. Amino acid sequence: CAQGEGVGNTIYF. The full variable domain, rest sourced from reference TRBV30 and TRBJ1-3, is SQTIHQWPATLVQPVGSPLSLECTVEGTSNPNLYWYRQAAGRGLQLLFYSVGIGQISSEVPQNLSASRPQDRQFILSSKKLLLSDSGFYLCAQGEGVGNTIYFGEGSWLTVV.

This chain joins TRBV29-1 and TRBJ1-1; no clear D gene. The ends were cut back, 3 bases at V and 4 bases at J, with 21 bases in the middle. This CDR3 has 16 residues. Germline CDR1 is SQVTM and CDR2 is ANQGSEA. The CDR3 DNA is TGCAGCGTTGACGATCCCCTGACAAGGCCGAGCACTGAAGCTTTCTTT. Its protein is CSVDDPLTRPSTEAFF.

This clone was seen a single time. J is TRBJ2-1 and V is TRBV7-2, with D possibly being TRBD2 (5 bases). V shed 6 bases and J shed 0 bases, with 12 bases lying between them. This CDR3 is built from 15 residues. The germline CDR1 and CDR2 sequences are SGHTA and FQGNSA. CDR3 in DNA: TGTGCCAGCAGTTCATTTACTAGCTCCTACAATGAGCAGTTCTTC. It yields the protein CASSSFTSSYNEQFF.

A few counts support this clone. The chain joins TRBV29-1 to TRBJ2-3; 13 bases match TRBD2. CDR1 SQVTM and CDR2 ANQGSEA come from the germline V gene. After removal of 5 bases from V and 2 bases from J, the junction contained 7 bases not matched to a gene. This CDR3 spans 16 amino acids. The chain's CDR3 is CSVLGLAGELTDTQYF. The DNA of the CDR3 is TGCAGCGTTCTTGGACTAGCGGGGGAGCTCACAGATACGCAGTATTTT.

CDR3 protein: CASTTTSGSNHNEQFF. The CDR3 DNA reads as TGTGCCAGCACCACAACTAGCGGGAGTAACCACAATGAGCAGTTCTTC. This chain uses TRBV28 with TRBJ2-1, with 11 bases aligning to TRBD2. Germline V gene data show CDR1 as MDHEN and CDR2 as SYDVKM. The J segment lost 5 bases and the V segment lost 7 bases, leaving 10 bases of the junction unmatched. The length of the CDR3 is 16 residues.

This clone was counted only a few times. The CDR3 reads CASSEEEVNTEAFF. In nucleotides, the CDR3 is TGTGCCAGCAGTGAAGAGGAGGTGAACACTGAAGCTTTCTTT. The chain recombines TRBV25-1 with TRBJ1-1; D is unclear. CDR1 and CDR2 from the germline V gene are MGHDK and SYGVNS. The CDR3 is made up of 14 amino acids. V lost 2 bases, J lost 0 bases, and 7 bases lay in between.

This chain connects TRBV9 to TRBJ2-2; 9 bases map to TRBD2. The CDR3 runs 16 residues. CDR1 is SGDLS and CDR2 is YYNGEE in the germline V gene. J lost 4 bases, V lost 4 bases, and 8 bases had no gene match. CDR3 in DNA: TGTGCCAGCAGCCCGCATAGCGGGGGCGGCACCGGGGAGCTGTTTTTT. Translation gives CASSPHSGGGTGELFF.

The rearrangement links TRBV19 to TRBJ2-7; 8 bases are a match to TRBD1. This CDR3 spans 13 amino acids. Germline CDR1 reads LNHDA; CDR2 reads SQIVND (reference sequence). The J segment lost 6 bases and the V segment lost 3 bases, leaving 4 bases of the junction unmatched. DNA for the CDR3: TGTGCCAGTAGTATGCAGGGGGCTGGCGAGCAGTACTTC. Amino acid sequence: CASSMQGAGEQYF.

The V call is TRBV15, the J call TRBJ1-2, with 7 bases matching TRBD1. The CDR3 has 17 amino acids. CDR1 is LNHNV, CDR2 YYDKDF, per germline (reference sequence). Trimming cost V 5 bases and J 3 bases; bases outside gene matches: 15. CDR3 sequence: CATSPHEGARTDYGYTF. CDR3 DNA: TGTGCCACCAGCCCCCATGAGGGGGCGCGAACGGACTATGGCTACACCTTC.

This clone was seen more than once but under ten times. The CDR3 is CASSQDWRSEAFF. The CDR3, as DNA: TGTGCCAGCAGCCAAGATTGGCGGTCCGAAGCTTTCTTT. The chain links TRBV14 to TRBJ1-1; D call uncertain. CDR3 length equals 13 residues. V was clipped by 0 bases and J by 8 bases, with 10 bases between them. Germline V gives CDR1 SGHDN, CDR2 FVKESK.

About this clone: Additional DNA sequences in this sample encode the identical CDR3. V and J are TRBV15 and TRBJ2-7; TRBD1 agrees at 8 bases. J was trimmed by 1 base and V by 5 bases; bases with no gene match: 1. This CDR3 contains 13 residues. The germline V gene has CDR1 LNHNV and CDR2 YYDKDF (reference sequence). For the CDR3, the DNA is TGTGCCACCAGCCGGGACAGGTCCTACGAGCAGTACGTC. This codes for CATSRDRSYEQYV.

The chain carries TRBV6-5 and TRBJ1-1; the match to TRBD1 covers 7 bases. Germline CDR1 reads MNHEY; CDR2 reads SVGAGI. After removal of 2 bases from V and 7 bases from J, the junction contained 4 bases not matched to a gene. The CDR3 extends over 13 amino acids. The CDR3 loop reads CASSYRQGIEAFF. The DNA of the CDR3 is TGTGCCAGCAGTTACCGACAGGGTATTGAAGCTTTCTTT.

This clone was recorded only once. CDR3 loop: CASSSPYTDTQYF. The CDR3 nucleotides are TGTGCCAGCAGTTCCCCCTACACAGATACGCAGTATTTT. This chain joins TRBV28 and TRBJ2-3; D call uncertain. The CDR3 loop spans 13 amino acids. Trimming shortened V by 4 bases and J by 2 bases, and 7 bases separated the two germline ends. Germline CDR1 and CDR2: MDHEN and SYDVKM.

This chain links TRBV28 with TRBJ1-2, with a possible D match to TRBD1 (6 bases). V was pared by 2 bases and J by 8 bases, with 15 bases between. Germline assignment: CDR1 MDHEN and CDR2 SYDVKM. This CDR3 has 14 residues. As DNA, the CDR3 is TGTGCCAGCAGTTTAAAGGCAGGGGTGAGGGGCTACACCTTC. It specifies CASSLKAGVRGYTF.

V and J are TRBV4-1 and TRBJ2-1, with TRBD2 matching over 8 bases. The CDR3 is 15 residues long. Germline V gives CDR1 MGHRA, CDR2 YSYEKL. V shed 1 base and J 3 bases; nucleotides not matched to a gene: 2. This chain's CDR3 is CASSQGTSFYNEQFF. Here the CDR3 DNA reads TGCGCCAGCAGCCAAGGGACTAGCTTCTACAATGAGCAGTTCTTC.

J is TRBJ2-3 and V is TRBV19, with 9 bases aligning to TRBD2. This CDR3 region has 15 residues. Germline-derived CDR1 and CDR2 are LNHDA and SQIVND (reference sequence). Trimming at V came to 4 bases and at J to 5 bases, leaving 7 bases not matched to a gene. The CDR3 protein is CASSTKTSGRDTQYF. CDR3 DNA: TGTGCCAGTAGTACAAAGACTAGCGGTCGAGATACGCAGTATTTT.

The rearrangement uses TRBV9 and TRBJ1-5; 8 bases are shared with TRBD1. Looked up from germline, CDR1 is SGDLS and CDR2 is YYNGEE. Unmatched junction bases numbered 3, after V lost 1 base and J lost 3 bases. The CDR3 totals 15 residues. CDR3 in amino acids: CASSVSGGYNQPQHF. In DNA, the CDR3 is TGTGCCAGCAGCGTATCAGGGGGCTACAATCAGCCCCAGCATTTT.

The J gene is TRBJ2-1, the V gene TRBV4-2; 13 nucleotides line up with TRBD2. Germline assignment: CDR1 LGHNA and CDR2 YNFKEQ. This CDR3 is 17 amino acids long. Trimming removed 0 bases from V and 5 bases from J; junction bases left unmatched: 4. The CDR3 is CASSQDQGTSGNNEQFF. The CDR3 DNA is TGTGCCAGCAGCCAAGATCAAGGGACTAGCGGGAACAATGAGCAGTTCTTC.

The CDR3 coding sequence is TGTGCCAGCAGCCAAGAAGTGGCTGGCAGCCGCGGGAGGGCCGGGGAGCTGTTTTTT. It encodes CASSQEVAGSRGRAGELFF. The chain combines TRBV4-2 with TRBJ2-2, with 9 positions matching TRBD2. From germline, CDR1 is LGHNA and CDR2 YNFKEQ. V lost 0 bases and J lost 6; bases outside the gene matches: 14. The CDR3 sequence is 19 residues long.